This record concerns one TCR beta chain sequence. These data originate in a study of T cell responses to AZD1222 COVID-19 vaccine. V gave up 6 bases and J gave up 3 bases; unmatched junction bases: 5. Germline V gene sequence: CDR1 SGHRS, CDR2 YFSETQ. The CDR3 loop spans 13 amino acids. Clones were sequenced by immunoSEQ multiplex PCR, and TCRdb holds only the in-frame ones, with some missing. The repertoire holds around 120,000 clones, with roughly 84% as singletons. The source was peripheral blood, collected on day 0 of AZD1222 vaccination. The chain links TRBV5-1 to TRBJ2-5, with TRBD1 matching 7 bases. This clonotype was sampled from an adult in good health. The CDR3 reads CASTLGTEETQYF. CDR3 in DNA: TGCGCCAGCACCCTGGGGACAGAAGAGACCCAGTACTTC.